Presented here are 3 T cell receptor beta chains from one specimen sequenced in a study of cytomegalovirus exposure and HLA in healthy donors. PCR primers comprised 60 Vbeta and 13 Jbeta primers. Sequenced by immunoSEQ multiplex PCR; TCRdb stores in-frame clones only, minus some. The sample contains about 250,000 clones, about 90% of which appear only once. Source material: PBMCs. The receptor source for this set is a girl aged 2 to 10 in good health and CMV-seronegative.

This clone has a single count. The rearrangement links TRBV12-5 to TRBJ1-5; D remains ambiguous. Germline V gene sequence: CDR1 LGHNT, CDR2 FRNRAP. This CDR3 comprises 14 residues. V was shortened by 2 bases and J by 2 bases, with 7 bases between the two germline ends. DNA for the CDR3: TGTGCTAGTGGTTTGCCGGGAGGCAATCAGCCCCAGCATTTT. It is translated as CASGLPGGNQPQHF.

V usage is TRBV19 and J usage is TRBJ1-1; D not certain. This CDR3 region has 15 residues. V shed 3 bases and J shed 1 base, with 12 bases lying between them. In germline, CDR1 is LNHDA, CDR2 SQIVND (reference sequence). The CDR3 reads CASSITATGNTEAFF. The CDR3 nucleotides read TGTGCCAGTAGTATCACCGCCACCGGGAACACTGAAGCTTTCTTT.

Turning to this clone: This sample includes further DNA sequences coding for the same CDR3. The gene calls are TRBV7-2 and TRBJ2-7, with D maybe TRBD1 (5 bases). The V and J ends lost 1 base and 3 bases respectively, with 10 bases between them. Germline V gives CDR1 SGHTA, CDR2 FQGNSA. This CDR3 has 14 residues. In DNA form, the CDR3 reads TGTGCCAGCAGCTTAGATTCAGGGCGCTACGAGCAGTACTTC. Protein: CASSLDSGRYEQYF. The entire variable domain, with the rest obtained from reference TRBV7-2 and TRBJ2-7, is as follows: GAGVSQSPSNKVTEKGKDVELRCDPISGHTALYWYRQSLGQGLEFLIYFQGNSAPDKSGLPSDRFSAERTGGSVSTLTIQRTQQEDSAVYLCASSLDSGRYEQYFGPGTRLTVT.